These 17 T cell receptor beta chains were all obtained from the same sample, sequenced in a study of OX40 agonist ivuxolimab in advanced cancers. Libraries were prepared by immunoSEQ multiplex PCR; TCRdb keeps only in-frame clonotypes and omits some of them. The repertoire consists of about 19,000 clones, with approximately 83% occurring once and the leading ten covering approximately 3.9%. The sample was CD4+ or CD8+ T cells sorted from blood, taken in a trial of the OX40 agonist ivuxolimab. These receptor sequences come from an adult with an advanced solid tumor such as melanoma, head and neck, liver or kidney cancer.

The CDR3 spells CAISEVGNQETQYF. CDR3 bases: TGTGCCATCAGTGAGGTGGGGAACCAAGAGACCCAGTACTTC. The V and J genes are TRBV10-3 and TRBJ2-5; no clear D. Trimming took 2 bases from V and 0 from J, leaving 7 bases between them. The CDR3 loop spans 14 amino acids. CDR1 and CDR2 (germline): ENHRY, SYGVKD.

The rearrangement uses TRBV23-1 and TRBJ2-7; no clear D. TRBV23-1 is designated an ORF whose function remains uncertain. V lost 7 bases and J lost 2, with 6 bases in between. The CDR3 length is 11 residues. Written as DNA, the CDR3 is TGCGCCAGCACCAAGGCCTACGAGCAGTACTTC. Amino acid sequence: CASTKAYEQYF.

This clone appeared once. The rearrangement links TRBV9 to TRBJ2-7; D call uncertain. The V gene lost 0 bases and the J gene lost 3 bases, with 7 bases spanning the gap. Germline assignment: CDR1 SGDLS and CDR2 YYNGEE. CDR3 length: 13 residues. For the CDR3, the DNA is TGTGCCAGCAGCGTAGCAGTGAACTACGAGCAGTACTTC. Translated, it gives CASSVAVNYEQYF.

V and J are TRBV25-1 and TRBJ2-5; D possibly corresponds to TRBD1 (6 bases). The J call may be mistaken, given a closer DNA end match to TRBJ2-7. Germline-derived CDR1 and CDR2 are MGHDK and SYGVNS. The CDR3 is 13 amino acids. CDR3 sequence reads: CATSRDIAYEQYF. Written as DNA, the CDR3 is TGTGCCACTTCTCGGGACATTGCCTACGAGCAGTACTTC.

The rearrangement joins TRBV7-9 to TRBJ1-1; 12 nucleotides match TRBD1. Germline lookup yields CDR1 SEHNR and CDR2 FQNEAQ (reference sequence). The V gene end was trimmed by 5 bases and the J gene end by 0 bases; junction bases not matched to a gene: 4. The CDR3 is made up of 16 amino acids. The CDR3, as DNA: TGTGCCAGCAGCCAGGGGACAGGGGGCCTGAACACTGAAGCTTTCTTT. It codes for CASSQGTGGLNTEAFF.

The V and J genes are TRBV9 and TRBJ2-5; no firm D call. Per the germline V gene, CDR1 is SGDLS and CDR2 is YYNGEE. The CDR3 loop spans 13 amino acids. The V and J ends lost 3 bases and 5 bases respectively, with 11 bases between them. The CDR3 sequence is CASSGALGETQYF. As DNA, the CDR3 is TGTGCCAGCAGCGGCGCCTTGGGGGAGACCCAGTACTTC.

On this clone itself: At the DNA level, this CDR3 is encoded by other sequences in the same sample as well. The DNA of the CDR3 is TGTGCCAGCAGTTCCGGGGGGTTTTACAGGGGTCGGGACGAGCAGTACTTC. Protein sequence: CASSSGGFYRGRDEQYF. V usage is TRBV11-2 and J usage is TRBJ2-7; the D gene could be TRBD1 or TRBD2 (7 bases each). Trimming removed 6 bases from V and 5 bases from J, with 26 bases in between. CDR3 size: 17 residues. Per germline, CDR1 SGHAT and CDR2 FQNNGV. The full variable domain, in which reference TRBV11-2 and TRBJ2-7 provide the parts outside the CDR3, is EAGVAQSPRYKIIEKRQSVAFWCNPISGHATLYWYQQILGQGPKLLIQFQNNGVVDDSQLPKDRFSAERLKGVDSTLKIQPAKLEDSAVYLCASSSGGFYRGRDEQYFGPGTRLTVT.

A word on this clone: Within the sample, other DNA sequences also encode this same CDR3. The chain employs TRBV19 and TRBJ1-1; D is ambiguous. V was shortened by 6 bases and J by 0 bases, with 8 bases between the two germline ends. This CDR3 has 13 amino acids. Per germline, CDR1 LNHDA and CDR2 SQIVND (reference sequence). The DNA of the CDR3 is TGTGCCAGTAGACCCACATTGAACACTGAAGCTTTCTTT. It encodes CASRPTLNTEAFF. The variable domain in full, completed from reference TRBV19 and TRBJ1-1, reads DGGITQSPKYLFRKEGQNVTLSCEQNLNHDAMYWYRQDPGQGLRLIYYSQIVNDFQKGDIAEGYSVSREKKESFPLTVTSAQKNPTAFYLCASRPTLNTEAFFGQGTRLTVV.

The V call is TRBV5-6, the J call TRBJ2-5; 7 nucleotides agree with TRBD2. Germline CDR1 reads SGHDT; CDR2 reads YYEEEE. With V trimmed by 3 bases and J by 5 bases, 7 bases remained unmatched. The CDR3 has 14 amino acids. Written as DNA, the CDR3 is TGTGCCAGCAGCTCCGGGACTACCAGGGAGACCCAGTACTTC. This translates into CASSSGTTRETQYF. Looking up the rest from reference TRBV5-6 and TRBJ2-5 gives the full variable domain: DAGVTQSPTHLIKTRGQQVTLRCSPKSGHDTVSWYQQALGQGPQFIFQYYEEEERQRGNFPDRFSGHQFPNYSSELNVNALLLGDSALYLCASSSGTTRETQYFGPGTRLLVL.

The chain uses TRBV5-1 and TRBJ2-3, with a weak D call TRBD2 (5 bases). Per the germline V gene, CDR1 is SGHRS and CDR2 is YFSETQ. The CDR3 length is 17 residues. V was clipped by 2 bases and J by 1 base, with 17 bases between them. The CDR3 reads CASSLRFGARGTDTQYF. CDR3 bases: TGCGCCAGCAGCTTAAGGTTTGGAGCGAGGGGCACAGATACGCAGTATTTT.

V gene TRBV5-1 combines with J gene TRBJ2-3; the D gene is possibly TRBD2 (6 bases). V lost 5 bases and J 4 bases, leaving 20 bases between the germline ends. The length of the CDR3 is 16 residues. The germline gives CDR1 SGHRS, CDR2 YFSETQ. The CDR3 coding sequence is TGCGCCAGCAGTCGAGTCGGGACTCTGGGCTCAGATACGCAGTATTTT. It encodes CASSRVGTLGSDTQYF. Full variable domain (rest looked up from reference TRBV5-1 and TRBJ2-3): KAGVTQTPRYLIKTRGQQVTLSCSPISGHRSVSWYQQTPGQGLQFLFEYFSETQRNKGNFPGRFSGRQFSNSRSEMNVSTLELGDSALYLCASSRVGTLGSDTQYFGPGTRLTVL.

V usage is TRBV6-1 and J usage is TRBJ1-3; possible D gene TRBD1, 5 bases. Trimming pared 7 bases from V and 4 bases from J, leaving 14 bases between. Germline CDR1 reads MNHNS; CDR2 reads SASEGT. There are 14 residues in the CDR3. The CDR3 region is CASNPGGGGNTIYF. Here the CDR3 DNA reads TGTGCCAGCAACCCGGGGGGTGGAGGAAACACCATATATTTT.

This clone is medium-sized in the sample. The genes are TRBV2 and TRBJ1-2, with a possible D match to TRBD1 (5 bases). Per the germline V gene, CDR1 is SNHLY and CDR2 is FYNNEI. The length of the CDR3 is 17 residues. V lost 9 bases and J lost 4, with 27 bases in between. CDR3 in DNA: TGTGCCAGTTCCGACTCGGAGATGGGACCGTCGAGCTATGGCTACACCTTC. Translated: CASSDSEMGPSSYGYTF.

V is TRBV19 and J is TRBJ2-5, with D maybe TRBD2 (6 bases). Trimming stripped 5 bases from V and 2 bases from J, with 12 bases between. Germline CDR1 is LNHDA and CDR2 is SQIVND (reference sequence). CDR3 length: 14 amino acids. The CDR3 DNA sequence: TGTGCCAGTAGTCCGGGACTTCCGCAAGAGACCCAGTACTTC. It translates to CASSPGLPQETQYF.

V usage is TRBV9 and J usage is TRBJ2-2, with TRBD2 identical over 9 bases. V was clipped by 4 bases and J by 0 bases; unmatched bases: 7. Per germline, CDR1 SGDLS and CDR2 YYNGEE. CDR3 size: 17 residues. CDR3 protein: CASSSLAGATNTGELFF. The CDR3 DNA reads TGTGCCAGCAGCTCCTTAGCGGGAGCAACGAACACCGGGGAGCTGTTTTTT.

V and J are TRBV6-4 and TRBJ2-3, with D unclear. Trimming cost V 7 bases and J 0 bases, with 8 bases left between them. Germline CDR1 reads MRHNA; CDR2 reads SNTAGT. This CDR3 has 13 amino acids. DNA for the CDR3: TGTGCCAGCAATACGGACAGCACAGATACGCAGTATTTT. Translation: CASNTDSTDTQYF.

The chain is built from TRBV4-2 and TRBJ2-1; D could derive from TRBD1 or TRBD2 (5 bases each). V lost 0 bases, J lost 4 bases, and 13 bases lay in between. Germline V gene data show CDR1 as LGHNA and CDR2 as YNFKEQ. The CDR3 has 16 residues. In DNA, the CDR3 is TGTGCCAGCAGCCAAGATTTTGGGGGAATGTACAATGAGCAGTTCTTC. This codes for CASSQDFGGMYNEQFF.